Each of the 17 T cell receptor beta chains below was sequenced from the same sample in a study of shared clonotypes between healthy human individuals. The assay was immunoSEQ multiplex PCR, and TCRdb's table has in-frame clones only and misses some. The data contain around 980,000 clones, about four fifths of them singletons. Input material: memory CD4+ T cells from PBMCs. The subset here: CD45RA-negative fraction. The receptor source for this set is a man between 18 and 35 years old in good health. Some clones in this sample may be carry-over from other donors' samples.

The chain links TRBV5-4 to TRBJ2-2, with 10 bases matching TRBD1. The germline V gene has CDR1 SGHNT and CDR2 YYREEE (reference sequence). This CDR3 spans 16 amino acids. The V and J ends lost 0 bases and 6 bases, in that order; junction bases with no gene match: 5. The CDR3 region is CASSLGGTGVAGELFF. The CDR3 DNA reads as TGTGCCAGCAGCTTGGGCGGGACAGGGGTTGCCGGGGAGCTGTTTTTT.

This sequence joins TRBV28 and TRBJ1-2; tentatively, D is TRBD1 (6 bases). V lost 3 bases and J 8 bases, leaving 25 bases between the germline ends. The CDR3 is 17 amino acids. Germline V gene sequence: CDR1 MDHEN, CDR2 SYDVKM. The CDR3 DNA reads as TGTGCCAGCAGTTTTACGGGACACCTGCTACTGAATGGGGGCTACACCTTC. Translating it yields CASSFTGHLLLNGGYTF.

The chain links TRBV25-1 to TRBJ2-7, with TRBD2 identical over 7 bases. The V and J ends lost 4 bases and 3 bases, in that order; junction bases with no gene match: 3. Germline V CDR1 and CDR2: MGHDK, SYGVNS. There are 13 residues in the CDR3. DNA for the CDR3: TGTGCCAGCAGTGCTAGCGGAGTCTACGAGCAGTACTTC. This sequence encodes CASSASGVYEQYF.

This clone was detected a few times. The gene calls are TRBV5-1 and TRBJ2-5, with D unresolved. In germline, CDR1 is SGHRS, CDR2 YFSETQ. Deletions cut 0 bases from V and 0 bases from J, with 9 bases between. The CDR3 is 15 residues long. CDR3 nucleotide sequence: TGCGCCAGCAGCTTGGGGTACCTGTACCAAGAGACCCAGTACTTC. This codes for CASSLGYLYQETQYF.

This clone appeared once. The rearrangement uses TRBV4-2 and TRBJ1-5; D is uncertain. Trimming shortened V by 3 bases and J by 4 bases, and 7 bases separated the two germline ends. Per the germline V gene, CDR1 is LGHNA and CDR2 is YNFKEQ. This CDR3 has 13 amino acids. The CDR3 sequence is CASSHLENQPQHF. CDR3 nucleotide sequence: TGTGCCAGCAGCCATCTGGAGAATCAGCCCCAGCATTTT.

The chain carries TRBV10-3 and TRBJ1-2; D is possibly TRBD1 (6 bases). The CDR3 is made up of 14 amino acids. Per the germline V gene, CDR1 is ENHRY and CDR2 is SYGVKD. The V end lost 7 bases, the J end lost 4 bases, and 16 bases lay between the germline ends. CDR3: CAITLNREGYGYTF. The CDR3 nucleotides read TGTGCCATCACCTTAAACAGGGAGGGCTATGGCTACACCTTC.

The rearrangement uses TRBV5-4 and TRBJ2-7, with 7 bases identical to TRBD1. V shed 0 bases, J shed 5 bases, and the junction held 5 bases outside the gene matches. CDR1 SGHNT and CDR2 YYREEE come from the germline V gene (reference sequence). CDR3 length: 14 amino acids. CDR3: CASSLGQGTDEQYF. Here the CDR3 DNA reads TGTGCCAGCAGCTTGGGACAGGGAACTGACGAGCAGTACTTC.

This clone has only a few counts. This sequence joins TRBV18 and TRBJ2-2; weak D call: TRBD1 (5 bases). Germline CDR1 is KGHSH and CDR2 is LQKENI. V shed 1 base and J shed 6 bases, with 9 bases lying between them. The CDR3 consists of 14 residues. This CDR3 is CASSPQGIPGELFF. The CDR3 coding sequence is TGTGCCAGCTCACCACAGGGGATCCCCGGGGAGCTGTTTTTT.

This clone has more than one count but fewer than ten. The CDR3 here is CASSPRLAGEGTDTQYF. The CDR3 nucleotides are TGTGCCAGCAGCCCCAGACTAGCGGGAGAGGGCACAGATACGCAGTATTTT. The chain recombines TRBV7-3 with TRBJ2-3; 12 bases map to TRBD2. V dropped 5 bases and J dropped 1; count of bases not matched to a gene: 7. This CDR3 comprises 17 residues. CDR1 is SGHTA, CDR2 FQGTGA, per germline.

The chain couples TRBV5-4 to TRBJ2-7; 9 bases are shared with TRBD2. CDR1 and CDR2 from the germline V gene are SGHNT and YYREEE (reference sequence). This CDR3 is 15 amino acids long. V lost 4 bases, J lost 0 bases, and 5 bases stayed unmatched. The CDR3 protein is CASSQTSGYSYEQYF. The DNA of the CDR3 is TGTGCCAGCAGCCAGACTAGCGGCTACTCCTACGAGCAGTACTTC.

A word on this clone: Likely a read error: the CDR3 ends without its conserved phenylalanine or tryptophan. The gene calls are TRBV30 and TRBJ1-5, with D perhaps matching TRBD1 (5 bases). Deletions cut 0 bases from V and 5 bases from J, with 8 bases between. The V gene's germline CDR1 is GTSNPN and CDR2 SVGIG (reference sequence). The CDR3 runs to 13 residues. The CDR3 loop reads CAWSVQGDQPQHS. The CDR3 coding sequence is TGTGCCTGGAGTGTGCAGGGCGATCAGCCCCAGCATTCT.

This rearrangement joins TRBV5-1 to TRBJ2-1; TRBD2 agrees at 10 bases. In germline, CDR1 is SGHRS, CDR2 YFSETQ. Trimming took 5 bases from V and 2 from J; bases not matched to a gene: 1. This CDR3 contains 14 residues. CDR3 DNA sequence: TGCGCCAGCAGAACTAGCGGGGCCTACAATGAGCAGTTCTTC. It encodes CASRTSGAYNEQFF.

The chain uses TRBV28 and TRBJ2-7, with TRBD1 identical over 8 bases. Germline lookup yields CDR1 MDHEN and CDR2 SYDVKM. This CDR3 has 14 residues. Losses at the gene ends were 6 bases for V and 5 bases for J; bases not matched to a gene: 9. CDR3 DNA: TGTGCCAGCAGCACTACAGGGGGTAGCAACGAGCAGTACTTC. Amino acid sequence: CASSTTGGSNEQYF.

CDR3 sequence reads: CASSLAASGTNEQFF. CDR3 bases: TGCGCCAGCAGCTTGGCCGCTAGCGGGACGAATGAGCAGTTCTTC. This chain links TRBV5-1 with TRBJ2-1; 9 bases line up with TRBD2. The ends lost 0 bases at V and 7 bases at J; junction bases unmatched: 5. The CDR3 is made up of 15 amino acids. Per the germline V gene, CDR1 is SGHRS and CDR2 is YFSETQ.

This chain connects TRBV28 to TRBJ1-3, with TRBD1 as a possible D gene (6 bases). This CDR3 spans 16 amino acids. The V and J ends lost 10 bases and 0 bases respectively, with 19 bases between them. In germline, CDR1 is MDHEN, CDR2 SYDVKM. The CDR3 DNA reads TGTGCCACCAGCATTGGGGGGGGGCCCTCTGGAAACACCATATATTTT. Its protein is CATSIGGGPSGNTIYF.

V and J are TRBV27 and TRBJ2-3, with 7 bases lining up with TRBD1. The V gene end was trimmed by 4 bases and the J gene end by 0 bases; junction bases not matched to a gene: 1. This CDR3 contains 14 residues. Germline CDR1 and CDR2: MNHEY and SMNVEV (reference sequence). CDR3 amino acids: CASSWTGSTDTQYF. CDR3 bases: TGTGCCAGCAGTTGGACAGGTAGCACAGATACGCAGTATTTT.

The J gene is TRBJ2-7, the V gene TRBV30, with a possible D match to TRBD2 (6 bases). CDR1 is GTSNPN and CDR2 is SVGIG in the germline V gene (reference sequence). Between the trimmed V and J ends, which lost 3 bases and 1 base, there was a span of 16 bases. The CDR3 totals 15 residues. CDR3 nucleotides: TGTGCCTGGAGACGTCTGGAGGGCTTTTCCTACGAGCAGTACTTC. Protein: CAWRRLEGFSYEQYF.